This T cell receptor beta chain was observed in a study of cytomegalovirus exposure and HLA in healthy donors. General study results and limits: Presence/absence results assume similar sequencing depth per donor, which may not hold.

As to this clone: Its target is not known.

Germline lookup yields CDR1 MNHEY and CDR2 SMNVEV (reference sequence). The ends were cut back, 4 bases at V and 4 bases at J, with 12 bases in the middle. The CDR3 contains 14 residues. Both 60 Vbeta primers and 13 Jbeta primers went into the PCR. Assay used: immunoSEQ multiplex PCR; TCRdb lists only in-frame clones, some missing. The sample includes 100,000 or so clones, approximately 77% of them seen just once. The chain has TRBV27 and TRBJ2-3; no clear D gene. Sequenced material: PBMCs. This TCR derives from a human donor in good health. CDR3: CASSSSPFADTQYF. The CDR3, as DNA: TGTGCCAGCAGTTCGTCCCCCTTCGCAGATACGCAGTATTTT.